A single sample gave rise to the 14 T cell receptor beta chains below, sequenced in a study of cytomegalovirus exposure and HLA in healthy donors. Vbeta (60) and Jbeta (13) primers were used in the PCR. Libraries were prepared by immunoSEQ multiplex PCR; TCRdb keeps only in-frame clonotypes and omits some of them. The profile shows more than 150,000 clones, less than 85% of them singletons. The specimen was PBMCs. These receptors all stem from a woman between 45 and 60 years old in good health and CMV-seropositive.

The V gene is TRBV27, the J gene TRBJ1-6, with 10 bases aligning to TRBD1. This CDR3 contains 16 residues. Trimming cost V 1 base and J 10 bases; bases outside gene matches: 7. CDR1 and CDR2 from the germline V gene are MNHEY and SMNVEV (reference sequence). The CDR3 loop reads CASSLWPPGQGSPLHF. The CDR3 DNA follows: TGTGCCAGCAGTTTATGGCCTCCGGGACAGGGGTCACCCCTCCACTTT.

V is TRBV6-5 and J is TRBJ1-2; D call uncertain. The length of the CDR3 is 13 residues. Germline assignment: CDR1 MNHEY and CDR2 SVGAGI. Trimming pared 0 bases from V and 8 bases from J, leaving 10 bases between. In nucleotides, the CDR3 is TGTGCCAGCAGTTACTCACCCGGGAGCGGCTACACCTTC. It specifies CASSYSPGSGYTF.

The chain couples TRBV12-5 to TRBJ1-2; D remains ambiguous. Trimming took off 0 bases at V and 4 bases at J, with 6 bases between the two ends. Per germline, CDR1 LGHNT and CDR2 FRNRAP. CDR3 size: 13 residues. As DNA, the CDR3 is TGTGCTAGTGGTTTGGTGGGCGTCTATGGCTACACCTTC. Its protein product is CASGLVGVYGYTF. The variable domain in full, completed from reference TRBV12-5 and TRBJ1-2, reads DARVTQTPRHKVTEMGQEVTMRCQPILGHNTVFWYRQTMMQGLELLAYFRNRAPLDDSGMPKDRFSAEMPDATLATLKIQPSEPRDSAVYFCASGLVGVYGYTFGSGTRLTVV.

The chain employs TRBV30 and TRBJ2-1, with 8 bases fitting TRBD1. The CDR3 runs to 16 residues. V gave up 1 base and J gave up 8 bases; unmatched junction bases: 13. Per germline, CDR1 GTSNPN and CDR2 SVGIG (reference sequence). The CDR3, as DNA: TGTGCCTGGAGTGCCCATGATAGGACAGGGCGCGATGAGCAGTTCTTC. It translates to CAWSAHDRTGRDEQFF. The variable domain in full, completed from reference TRBV30 and TRBJ2-1, reads SQTIHQWPATLVQPVGSPLSLECTVEGTSNPNLYWYRQAAGRGLQLLFYSVGIGQISSEVPQNLSASRPQDRQFILSSKKLLLSDSGFYLCAWSAHDRTGRDEQFFGPGTRLTVL.

This clone has just one count. The germline gene is not matched at one end of the junction; a read error may be the cause. The chain has TRBV7-8 and TRBJ1-6; D call uncertain. CDR3 length equals 15 residues. Germline-derived CDR1 and CDR2 are SGHVS and FQNEAQ. The DNA for the CDR3 is TGTGCCAGCAGCTTAGCGCAGGTCTCGAATTCACCCCTCCGCTTT. Its protein is CASSLAQVSNSPLRF.

This clone was seen a handful of times. The rearrangement joins TRBV4-3 to TRBJ2-3, with TRBD2 identical over 8 bases. This CDR3 comprises 15 residues. V shed 1 base, J shed 9 bases, and the junction held 9 bases outside the gene matches. Germline-derived CDR1 and CDR2 are LGHNA and YSLEER. DNA of the CDR3: TGCGCCAGCAGCCAAGGAGGGAGTGGCGGGGGGACGCAGTATTTT. As protein: CASSQGGSGGGTQYF.

This clone came up a few times. The chain employs TRBV5-4 and TRBJ1-3; 7 positions match TRBD1. This CDR3 has 14 amino acids. From germline, CDR1 is SGHNT and CDR2 YYREEE (reference sequence). The V gene end was trimmed by 4 bases and the J gene end by 4 bases; junction bases not matched to a gene: 5. The DNA of the CDR3 is TGTGCCAGCAGCCGAACAGGGGAGGGAAACACCATATATTTT. Protein product: CASSRTGEGNTIYF.

V and J are TRBV11-3 and TRBJ2-1; tentative D call: TRBD2 (6 bases). The CDR3 has 17 residues. Germline V lookup: CDR1 SGHNT, CDR2 YENEEA. Trimming removed 3 bases from V and 6 bases from J, with 21 bases in between. The CDR3 coding sequence is TGTGCCAGCAGCTTGGGCGGGACTTCCTCCAAAGTCAATGAGCAGTTCTTC. Its protein is CASSLGGTSSKVNEQFF.

The V and J genes are TRBV4-2 and TRBJ2-2; the match to TRBD1 covers 7 bases. CDR1 and CDR2 from the germline V gene are LGHNA and YNFKEQ. The CDR3 covers 15 residues. With 4 bases clipped from V and 8 bases from J, the junction kept 10 bases outside the gene matches. CDR3 sequence: CASSPPGQLMGELFF. In DNA, the CDR3 is TGTGCCAGCAGCCCACCGGGACAGCTGATGGGGGAGCTGTTTTTT.

The genes are TRBV5-4 and TRBJ1-4, with 8 positions matching TRBD1. CDR1 and CDR2 from the germline V gene are SGHNT and YYREEE (reference sequence). Germline trimming cut 0 bases from V and 8 bases from J; bases unmatched to any gene: 3. The CDR3 is made up of 14 amino acids. The DNA of the CDR3 is TGTGCCAGCAGCTTGGCAGGGGGCGAAGAAAAACTGTTTTTT. Translating gives CASSLAGGEEKLFF.

This sequence joins TRBV7-9 and TRBJ1-2; D unclear. Germline V gene data show CDR1 as SEHNR and CDR2 as FQNEAQ (reference sequence). This CDR3 has 11 residues. V shed 6 bases and J shed 8 bases, with 10 bases lying between them. For the CDR3, the DNA is TGTGCCAGCAGTTCCGGGATCGGCTACACCTTC. Amino acids: CASSSGIGYTF. Full variable domain (missing parts from reference TRBV7-9 and TRBJ1-2): DTGVSQNPRHKITKRGQNVTFRCDPISEHNRLYWYRQTLGQGPEFLTYFQNEAQLEKSRLLSDRFSAERPKGSFSTLEIQRTEQGDSAMYLCASSSGIGYTFGSGTRLTVV.

The genes are TRBV7-6 and TRBJ1-3; D may be TRBD1 (5 bases). V was shortened by 4 bases and J by 7 bases, with 8 bases between the two germline ends. This CDR3 spans 12 amino acids. The germline V gene encodes CDR1 SGHVS and CDR2 FNYEAQ. The CDR3, as DNA: TGTGCCAGCAGCTCCGGGGGGAACACCATATATTTT. This gives the protein CASSSGGNTIYF.

This clone was recorded only once. CDR3 sequence: CASSLGIGTGSSGANVLTF. The DNA of the CDR3 is TGTGCCAGCAGCTTAGGGATCGGGACAGGGAGCTCTGGGGCCAACGTCCTGACTTTC. The gene calls are TRBV7-9 and TRBJ2-6, with 9 bases identical to TRBD1. Unmatched junction bases numbered 7, after V lost 1 base and J lost 0 bases. This CDR3 is built from 19 residues. Germline CDR1 is SEHNR and CDR2 is FQNEAQ (reference sequence).

The chain joins TRBV4-1 to TRBJ1-2; D not resolved. CDR1 and CDR2 from the germline V gene are MGHRA and YSYEKL. This CDR3 is built from 16 residues. The germline V and J ends were trimmed by 0 bases and 9 bases, with 20 bases remaining between them. CDR3 nucleotide sequence: TGCGCCAGCAGCCAAGAAGGCGCGGGCTTGACTTTGAGCTACACCTTC. The encoded protein is CASSQEGAGLTLSYTF.